This TCR beta chain was captured by sequencing in a study of beta chain features in type 1 diabetes. Notes on the study in general: Sequencing of cDNA might inflate the share of cells that strongly express TCR. Type 1 diabetes patients had fewer VDJ junction insertions and more deletions.

This CDR3 spans 14 amino acids. Looked up from germline, CDR1 is SGDLS and CDR2 is YYNGEE. V lost 3 bases and J 6 bases, leaving 12 bases between the germline ends. The entirety of the isolated RNA underwent reverse transcription, so expressed TCRB transcripts were sequenced. Method: immunoSEQ multiplex PCR; TCRdb's copy keeps in-frame clones and lacks some. Among some 360,000 clones listed, about 19% were seen once. A word on this clone: Antigen specificity is unknown.

Material: naive CD4+ T cells from blood. The TCR comes from a woman aged 18-35 years in good health. The rearrangement links TRBV9 to TRBJ2-2, with D maybe TRBD2 (6 bases). CDR3 nucleotides: TGTGCCAGCAGCGGTAGCGGCTCGTCCGGGGAGCTGTTTTTT. Amino acid sequence: CASSGSGSSGELFF.